The clone carrying this TCR beta chain was found a few times. The antigen remains undetermined. The sample is drawn from a study of identifying expanded T cells in peripheral blood. Assay: immunoSEQ multiplex PCR; the TCRdb copy retains only in-frame clones and omits some. Altogether fewer than 85,000 clones are present, about nine tenths being singletons, with the ten largest covering around 2.7%. Whole-study results and caveats: Technical replicates showed roughly 1.2 changed clones; roughly two weeks roughly 16; four weeks 19.

Collection occurred without any documented infections or immune events in donors. Sequencing was performed on blood. The sequence was obtained from a person aged 18 to 69 in good health.

CDR3 protein: CASSWEGEKLFF. CDR3 DNA: TGTGCCAGCAGCTGGGAGGGAGAAAAACTGTTTTTT. The chain employs TRBV7-9 and TRBJ1-4; no clear D gene. This CDR3 spans 12 amino acids. Germline V gene lookup returns CDR1 SEHNR and CDR2 FQNEAQ (reference sequence). Trimming left V 4 bases short and J 8 bases short, with 8 bases between.